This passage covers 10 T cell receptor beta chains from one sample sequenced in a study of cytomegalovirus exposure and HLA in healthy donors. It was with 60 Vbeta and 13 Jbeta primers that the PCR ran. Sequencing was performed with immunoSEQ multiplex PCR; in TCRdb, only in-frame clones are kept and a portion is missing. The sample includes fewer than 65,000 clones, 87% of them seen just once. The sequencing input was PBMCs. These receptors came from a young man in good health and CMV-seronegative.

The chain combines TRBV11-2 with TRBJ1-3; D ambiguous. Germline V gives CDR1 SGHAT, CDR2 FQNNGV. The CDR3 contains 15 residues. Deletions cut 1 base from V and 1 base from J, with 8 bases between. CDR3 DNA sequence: TGTGCCAGCAGCTTAGCGCTAGAATCTGGAAACACCATATATTTT. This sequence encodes CASSLALESGNTIYF.

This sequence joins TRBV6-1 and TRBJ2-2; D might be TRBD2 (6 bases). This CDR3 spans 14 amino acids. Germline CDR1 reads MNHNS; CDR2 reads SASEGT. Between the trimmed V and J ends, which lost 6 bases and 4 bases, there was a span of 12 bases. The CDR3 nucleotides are TGTGCCAGCAGGGACGGGACTGGCACCGGGGAGCTGTTTTTT. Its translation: CASRDGTGTGELFF.

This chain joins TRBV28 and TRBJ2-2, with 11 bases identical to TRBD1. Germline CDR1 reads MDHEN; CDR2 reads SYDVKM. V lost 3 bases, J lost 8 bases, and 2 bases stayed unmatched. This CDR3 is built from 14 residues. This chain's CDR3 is CASSFGTGGGELFF. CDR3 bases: TGTGCCAGCAGTTTTGGGACAGGGGGAGGGGAGCTGTTTTTT.

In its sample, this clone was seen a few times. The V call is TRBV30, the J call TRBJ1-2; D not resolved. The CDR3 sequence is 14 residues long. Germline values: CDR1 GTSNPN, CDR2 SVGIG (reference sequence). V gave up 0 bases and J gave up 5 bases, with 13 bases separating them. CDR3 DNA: TGTGCCTGGAGTGTACTACGGCACGGATATGGCTACACCTTC. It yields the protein CAWSVLRHGYGYTF.

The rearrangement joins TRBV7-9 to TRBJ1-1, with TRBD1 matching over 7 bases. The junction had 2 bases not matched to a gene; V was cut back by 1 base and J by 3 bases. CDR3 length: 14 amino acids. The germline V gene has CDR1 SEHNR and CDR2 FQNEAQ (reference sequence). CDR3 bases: TGTGCCAGCAGCTTAGATACAGGGGACACTGAAGCTTTCTTT. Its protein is CASSLDTGDTEAFF.

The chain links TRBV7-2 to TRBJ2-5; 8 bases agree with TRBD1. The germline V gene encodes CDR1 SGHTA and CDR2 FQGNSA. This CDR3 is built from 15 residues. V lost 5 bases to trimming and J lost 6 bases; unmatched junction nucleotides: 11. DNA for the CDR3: TGTGCCAGCAGCCAGAGGACAGGGTTATGGAAGACCCAGTACTTC. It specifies CASSQRTGLWKTQYF.

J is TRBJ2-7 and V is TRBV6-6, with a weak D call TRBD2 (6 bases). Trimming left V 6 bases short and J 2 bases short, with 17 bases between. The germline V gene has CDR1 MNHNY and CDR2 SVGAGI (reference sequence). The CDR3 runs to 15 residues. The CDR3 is CASSIGTGGTYEQYF. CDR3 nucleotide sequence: TGTGCCAGCAGCATCGGGACTGGGGGAACCTACGAGCAGTACTTC.

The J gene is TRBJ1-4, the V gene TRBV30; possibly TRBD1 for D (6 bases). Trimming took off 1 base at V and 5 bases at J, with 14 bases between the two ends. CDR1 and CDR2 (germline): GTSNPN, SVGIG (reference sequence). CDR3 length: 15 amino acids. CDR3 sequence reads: CAWSDSAGVNEKLFF. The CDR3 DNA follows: TGTGCCTGGAGTGATTCAGCAGGGGTCAATGAAAAACTGTTTTTT. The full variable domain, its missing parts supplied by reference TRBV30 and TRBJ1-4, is SQTIHQWPATLVQPVGSPLSLECTVEGTSNPNLYWYRQAAGRGLQLLFYSVGIGQISSEVPQNLSASRPQDRQFILSSKKLLLSDSGFYLCAWSDSAGVNEKLFFGSGTQLSVL.

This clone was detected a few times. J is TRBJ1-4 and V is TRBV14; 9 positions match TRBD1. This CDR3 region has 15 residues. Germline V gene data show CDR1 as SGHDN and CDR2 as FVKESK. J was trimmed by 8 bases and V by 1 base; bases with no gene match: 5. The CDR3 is CASSQVGQGREKLFF. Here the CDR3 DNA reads TGTGCCAGCAGCCAAGTGGGACAGGGTCGGGAAAAACTGTTTTTT.

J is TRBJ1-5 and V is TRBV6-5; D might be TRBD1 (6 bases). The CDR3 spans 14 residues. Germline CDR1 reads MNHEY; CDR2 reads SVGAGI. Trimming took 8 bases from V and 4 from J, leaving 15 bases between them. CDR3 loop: CASSRLRGNQPQHF. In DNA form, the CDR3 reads TGTGCCAGCTCAAGGCTTAGGGGGAATCAGCCCCAGCATTTT.